The 18 T cell receptor beta chains listed next were all sequenced from one sample in a study of shared clonotypes between healthy human individuals (dated by TCRdb to 2018 to 2020). The library was obtained by the immunoSEQ multiplex PCR assay. TCRdb stores this immuneACCESS table with in-frame sequences only. Part of the clones is absent; in the studies checked, under half of the shortfall reflects unresolved V genes, and no reason is known for the rest. Recorded for this sample are roughly 1,800,000 clones; approximately 95% of them occurred a single time. Of the sample, 0.9% to 1.5% is held by the ten largest clones. CD8 naive samples were CD45RO-negative cells positively selected for CCR7, giving a CD45RA+CCR7+ population that excluded TemRA cells. Sequenced sample: naive CD8+ T cells sorted from blood. Interpreted using the paper, the cell subset or site label stands for: CD45RA+CCR7+. These receptor sequences come from a man aged 18 to 29 in good health.

The chain couples TRBV5-6 to TRBJ2-7; possibly TRBD2 for D (6 bases). This CDR3 has 12 residues. Germline CDR1 reads SGHDT; CDR2 reads YYEEEE. Trimming cost V 3 bases and J 5 bases, with 9 bases left between them. CDR3 DNA sequence: TGTGCCAGCAGCTCCGGGGAGGACGAGCAGTACTTC. Residues: CASSSGEDEQYF.

This clone is a singleton in its sample. The rearrangement uses TRBV29-1 and TRBJ2-5; D perhaps matches TRBD2 (5 bases). CDR1 and CDR2 (germline): SQVTM, ANQGSEA. The CDR3 runs to 15 residues. The V end was cut by 0 bases, the J end by 6 bases, with 17 bases between. The CDR3 is CSVEEWLGEGQTQYF. CDR3 coding DNA: TGCAGCGTTGAAGAATGGTTGGGTGAGGGCCAGACCCAGTACTTC. Full variable domain (rest looked up from reference TRBV29-1 and TRBJ2-5): SAVISQKPSRDICQRGTSLTIQCQVDSQVTMMFWYRQQPGQSLTLIATANQGSEATYESGFVIDKFPISRPNLTFSTLTVSNMSPEDSSIYLCSVEEWLGEGQTQYFGPGTRLLVL.

This clone was counted only a few times. V is TRBV9 and J is TRBJ2-1; D perhaps matches TRBD2 (6 bases). V lost 3 bases and J 5 bases, leaving 15 bases between the germline ends. This CDR3 is built from 15 residues. Germline CDR1 and CDR2: SGDLS and YYNGEE. CDR3 amino acids: CASSGRGGVHNEQFF. Here the CDR3 DNA reads TGTGCCAGCAGCGGGAGGGGTGGCGTCCACAATGAGCAGTTCTTC.

Remarks on this clone: The sample contains more than one DNA sequence encoding this CDR3. The chain combines TRBV13 with TRBJ2-5; D is undetermined. The CDR3 totals 12 residues. Between the trimmed V and J ends, which lost 5 bases and 4 bases, there was a span of 8 bases. Germline V gene lookup returns CDR1 PRHDT and CDR2 FYEKMQ (reference sequence). In nucleotides, the CDR3 is TGTGCCAGCAGCCCTGGCGGAGAGACCCAGTACTTC. This translates into CASSPGGETQYF. Supplemented by reference TRBV13 and TRBJ2-5, the full variable domain reads AAGVIQSPRHLIKEKRETATLKCYPIPRHDTVYWYQQGPGQDPQFLISFYEKMQSDKGSIPDRFSAQQFSDYHSELNMSSLELGDSALYFCASSPGGETQYFGPGTRLLVL.

This chain connects TRBV18 to TRBJ2-1; TRBD2 matches at 8 bases. This CDR3 has 15 amino acids. Germline trimming cut 5 bases from V and 4 bases from J; bases unmatched to any gene: 7. From germline, CDR1 is KGHSH and CDR2 LQKENI. As DNA, the CDR3 is TGTGCCAGCTCAACCAGTAGCGGGAATTACAATGAGCAGTTCTTC. It codes for CASSTSSGNYNEQFF.

Regarding this clone: Other DNA sequences in the sample encode the same CDR3. The chain carries TRBV7-9 and TRBJ1-1, with 7 nucleotides matching TRBD1. The CDR3 covers 15 residues. CDR1 is SEHNR, CDR2 FQNEAQ, per germline (reference sequence). With 0 bases clipped from V and 2 bases from J, the junction kept 3 bases outside the gene matches. The CDR3 bases are TGTGCCAGCAGCTTAGCTCAGGGGGGAAACACTGAAGCTTTCTTT. It codes for CASSLAQGGNTEAFF.

The sample holds a few counts of this clone. J is TRBJ2-2 and V is TRBV6-6, with D unclear. CDR1 is MNHNY and CDR2 is SVGAGI in the germline V gene (reference sequence). Between the trimmed V and J ends, which lost 6 bases and 8 bases, there was a span of 13 bases. The CDR3 extends over 13 amino acids. The CDR3 loop is CASSLSGGGELFF. DNA for the CDR3: TGTGCCAGCAGCCTATCGGGTGGGGGGGAGCTGTTTTTT.

The V and J genes are TRBV5-8 and TRBJ2-1; 9 positions match TRBD1. The length of the CDR3 is 15 residues. Germline V gene data show CDR1 as SGHTS and CDR2 as YDEGEE. Trimming at V came to 0 bases and at J to 5 bases, leaving 3 bases not matched to a gene. The CDR3 DNA reads TGTGCCAGCAGCTTGGACAGGGGGCTTCACAATGAGCAGTTCTTC. It encodes CASSLDRGLHNEQFF.

The chain employs TRBV9 and TRBJ2-2; no definite D call. The germline CDR1 and CDR2 sequences are SGDLS and YYNGEE. Trimming took 2 bases from V and 6 from J, leaving 8 bases between them. The CDR3 covers 13 residues. CDR3 region: CASSVSLPGELFF. Here the CDR3 DNA reads TGTGCCAGCAGCGTTTCTCTTCCCGGGGAGCTGTTTTTT.

The chain employs TRBV2 and TRBJ2-7; the match to TRBD2 covers 10 bases. Germline assignment: CDR1 SNHLY and CDR2 FYNNEI. The V gene end was trimmed by 8 bases and the J gene end by 2 bases; junction bases not matched to a gene: 12. The CDR3 length is 16 residues. This CDR3 is CASVKYLAGETYEQYF. CDR3 DNA sequence: TGTGCCAGCGTAAAGTATCTAGCGGGAGAGACCTACGAGCAGTACTTC.

In regard to this clone: The sample holds other DNA sequences that translate to the same CDR3. The V gene is TRBV5-4, the J gene TRBJ1-2; 8 nucleotides align to TRBD1. Germline loops: CDR1 SGHNT, CDR2 YYREEE (reference sequence). The V and J ends lost 2 bases and 6 bases, in that order; junction bases with no gene match: 3. The CDR3 length is 13 residues. The CDR3 DNA is TGTGCCAGCAGCTTCACAGGGGGTGATGGCTACACCTTC. This encodes CASSFTGGDGYTF.

This sequence joins TRBV7-6 and TRBJ2-2; D uncertain. The CDR3 spans 13 residues. Germline V lookup: CDR1 SGHVS, CDR2 FNYEAQ. Trimming shortened V by 0 bases and J by 6 bases, and 5 bases separated the two germline ends. The CDR3 DNA follows: TGTGCCAGCAGCTTAGCTTCGCCCGGGGAGCTGTTTTTT. Residues: CASSLASPGELFF.

The chain recombines TRBV19 with TRBJ2-2, with D possibly being TRBD2 (5 bases). Deletions cut 8 bases from V and 2 bases from J, with 12 bases between. CDR3 length equals 14 residues. The germline gives CDR1 LNHDA, CDR2 SQIVND (reference sequence). In nucleotides, the CDR3 is TGTGCCAGTGGAGGAAACGGAAACACCGGGGAGCTGTTTTTT. Amino acids: CASGGNGNTGELFF.

This clone was recorded only once. The genes are TRBV7-6 and TRBJ2-3; D gene ambiguous. V lost 3 bases to trimming and J lost 6 bases, with 16 bases between them. This CDR3 spans 15 amino acids. Germline V lookup: CDR1 SGHVS, CDR2 FNYEAQ. The CDR3, as DNA: TGTGCCAGCAGCTTGTGGAAAGTCCCCTCCGATACGCAGTATTTT. Translation gives CASSLWKVPSDTQYF.

The rearrangement uses TRBV2 and TRBJ2-2; the D is unclear. With 4 bases removed from V and 2 bases from J, the gap between germline ends came to 5 bases. This CDR3 has 13 amino acids. The V gene's germline CDR1 is SNHLY and CDR2 FYNNEI. The CDR3 DNA reads TGTGCCAGCAGTGGCCCTAACACCGGGGAGCTGTTTTTT. Translating gives CASSGPNTGELFF.

As to this clone: One end of the junction varies from germline; a read error may be responsible. This chain joins TRBV7-7 and TRBJ2-1, with TRBD1 as a possible D gene (7 bases). CDR3 length equals 14 residues. Germline CDR1 is SSHAT and CDR2 is FNYEAQ (reference sequence). The CDR3: CASSPRGDYNEQFF. CDR3 sequence (DNA): TGTGCTAGCAGCCCCAGGGGGGACTACAATGAGCAGTTCTTC.

Worth noting for this clone: The identical CDR3 is also encoded by other nucleotide sequences in the sample. The chain combines TRBV6-5 with TRBJ2-7; D not certain. The CDR3 runs to 12 residues. V lost 6 bases and J 0 bases, leaving 6 bases between the germline ends. The germline gives CDR1 MNHEY, CDR2 SVGAGI. In DNA form, the CDR3 reads TGTGCCAGCAGGACCAGCTCCTACGAGCAGTACTTC. Its translation: CASRTSSYEQYF.

V gene TRBV10-2 combines with J gene TRBJ1-4; D not certain. There are 16 residues in the CDR3. From germline, CDR1 is WSHSY and CDR2 SAAADI. The V gene lost 3 bases and the J gene lost 1 base, with 12 bases spanning the gap. CDR3 bases: TGCGCCAGCAGTGATTATTATAGGGAAACTAATGAAAAACTGTTTTTT. This gives the protein CASSDYYRETNEKLFF.